One sample yielded the 16 T cell receptor beta chains listed below, sequenced in a study of blood T cell repertoires in COVID-19. Data came from immunoSEQ multiplex PCR; TCRdb stores just in-frame clones and leaves some out. The table records about 150,000 clones, roughly 80% of them present only once. The sample comprised peripheral blood. These receptors were obtained from a woman older than 75 with acute or convalescent COVID-19.

The rearrangement links TRBV6-1 to TRBJ2-7; maybe TRBD1 (8 bases). The CDR3 sequence is 15 residues long. V was clipped by 1 base and J by 5 bases, with 15 bases between them. Germline loops: CDR1 MNHNS, CDR2 SASEGT. The CDR3 DNA reads as TGTGCCAGCAGTGAAGGGCGGACAGGGAGGGACGAGCAGTACTTC. Amino acid sequence: CASSEGRTGRDEQYF.

The rearrangement uses TRBV19 and TRBJ2-1, with D perhaps matching TRBD2 (6 bases). Germline V CDR1 and CDR2: LNHDA, SQIVND (reference sequence). Trimming removed 0 bases from V and 2 bases from J, with 11 bases in between. The CDR3 totals 16 residues. CDR3 sequence: CASSIEAGFPYNEQFF. The DNA for the CDR3 is TGTGCCAGTAGTATAGAAGCGGGCTTCCCCTACAATGAGCAGTTCTTC.

The V and J genes are TRBV12-3 or TRBV12-4 and TRBJ2-1; TRBD2 agrees at 7 bases. This CDR3 is 13 amino acids long. The V segment lost 3 bases and the J segment 8 bases; nucleotides outside the gene matches: 4. DNA of the CDR3: TGTGCCAGCAGTTTCGGACGGGGGGATGAGCAGTTCTTC. The encoded protein is CASSFGRGDEQFF.

The genes are TRBV7-2 and TRBJ1-5, with D unresolved. V lost 1 base, J lost 4 bases, and 5 bases lay in between. Germline V CDR1 and CDR2: SGHTA, FQGNSA. This CDR3 has 13 amino acids. The CDR3 DNA is TGTGCCAGCAGCTTAGAGCATAATCAGCCCCAGCATTTT. This gives the protein CASSLEHNQPQHF.

Remarks on this clone: A read error may produce the germline difference seen at one junction end. DNA for the CDR3: TGCGCCAGCAGCCAAGAGCCCCCAACAGGAGCTAAAGAAAAACTGTTTTTT. It encodes CASSQEPPTGAKEKLFF. The gene calls are TRBV4-1 and TRBJ1-4, with a weak D call TRBD1 (5 bases). Germline V CDR1 and CDR2: MGHRA, YSYEKL. The CDR3 spans 17 residues.

The V gene is TRBV29-1, the J gene TRBJ2-5; D is perhaps TRBD2 (6 bases). V shed 6 bases and J shed 4 bases, with 12 bases lying between them. CDR1 and CDR2 from the germline V gene are SQVTM and ANQGSEA. The CDR3 contains 12 residues. CDR3 residues: CSVRRGAETQYF. The DNA for the CDR3 is TGCAGCGTCCGGCGGGGCGCAGAGACCCAGTACTTC.

V and J are TRBV2 and TRBJ2-7; 9 bases map to TRBD1. CDR1 is SNHLY and CDR2 is FYNNEI in the germline V gene. The CDR3 is 15 residues long. J was trimmed by 0 bases and V by 4 bases; bases with no gene match: 4. This CDR3 reads CASSGTGVLSYEQYF. CDR3 bases: TGTGCCAGCAGTGGGACAGGGGTTCTCTCCTACGAGCAGTACTTC.

The rearrangement uses TRBV7-8 and TRBJ2-1, with D hard to call. Trimming stripped 1 base from V and 1 base from J, with 11 bases between. Germline assignment: CDR1 SGHVS and CDR2 FQNEAQ. The CDR3 loop spans 16 amino acids. The CDR3 DNA reads TGTGCCAGCAGCTTAGTTCGAGTAGTTTCCTACAATGAGCAGTTCTTC. It encodes CASSLVRVVSYNEQFF.

This sequence joins TRBV11-2 and TRBJ1-4, with D possibly TRBD1 on 6 matching bases. Germline V gene sequence: CDR1 SGHAT, CDR2 FQNNGV. The CDR3 length is 14 residues. The ends were cut back, 4 bases at V and 0 bases at J, with 6 bases in the middle. CDR3 loop: CASSSGATNEKLFF. In DNA, the CDR3 is TGTGCCAGCAGCTCAGGGGCAACTAATGAAAAACTGTTTTTT.

The chain couples TRBV7-2 to TRBJ1-5; no reliable D call. V was clipped by 5 bases and J by 4 bases, with 9 bases between them. This CDR3 contains 13 residues. The germline V gene has CDR1 SGHTA and CDR2 FQGNSA. CDR3 amino acids: CASSPDSNQPQHF. The CDR3 DNA reads as TGTGCCAGCAGCCCAGATTCGAATCAGCCCCAGCATTTT.

The J gene is TRBJ1-3, the V gene TRBV19, with D uncertain. This CDR3 has 11 amino acids. Per the germline V gene, CDR1 is LNHDA and CDR2 is SQIVND (reference sequence). The V end was cut by 2 bases, the J end by 6 bases, with 2 bases between. The DNA of the CDR3 is TGTGCCAGTAGTATACTAAACACCATATATTTT. Translation: CASSILNTIYF.

In its sample, this clone was seen a few times. The chain links TRBV3-1 (or the pseudogene TRBV3-2) to TRBJ1-2; the match to TRBD1 covers 7 bases. The CDR3 is 14 residues long. Germline V gene data show CDR1 as LGHDT and CDR2 as YNNKEL (reference sequence). V dropped 4 bases and J dropped 4; count of bases not matched to a gene: 6. CDR3 bases: TGTGCCAGCAGCCCCGGGTCAGGGGGCTATGGCTACACCTTC. Protein: CASSPGSGGYGYTF.

Here the CDR3 DNA reads TGTGCTAGTGGTTCGGGACAGGGGGCTTACAATGAGCAGTTCTTC. Translation gives CASGSGQGAYNEQFF. This chain uses TRBV12-5 with TRBJ2-1, with 12 bases fitting TRBD1. Germline V CDR1 and CDR2: LGHNT, FRNRAP. The CDR3 runs 15 residues. V was pared by 4 bases and J by 4 bases, with 2 bases of the junction left unmatched.

The chain has TRBV6-2 or TRBV6-3 and TRBJ2-1, with D uncertain. From germline, CDR1 is MNHEY and CDR2 SVGEGT. The CDR3 spans 15 residues. The germline V and J ends were trimmed by 0 bases and 3 bases, with 9 bases remaining between them. The CDR3 region is CASSYSNRNYNEQFF. As DNA, the CDR3 is TGTGCCAGCAGTTACTCGAATAGAAACTACAATGAGCAGTTCTTC.

The chain links TRBV5-6 to TRBJ1-3; TRBD1 is a possible D gene (5 bases). V was trimmed by 0 bases and J by 1 base, leaving 11 bases between them. Germline CDR1 and CDR2: SGHDT and YYEEEE. The CDR3 totals 16 residues. The CDR3 nucleotides are TGTGCCAGCAGCTTGGGGTTCGGGGGGTCTGGAAACACCATATATTTT. Protein product: CASSLGFGGSGNTIYF.

The rearrangement links TRBV9 to TRBJ1-1; 12 bases match TRBD1. V shed 4 bases, J shed 5 bases, and the junction held 12 bases outside the gene matches. Germline CDR1 reads SGDLS; CDR2 reads YYNGEE. There are 17 residues in the CDR3. As DNA, the CDR3 is TGTGCCAGCAGCCGGGGCGGGACAGGGGGCGCGAAAACTGAAGCTTTCTTT. It encodes CASSRGGTGGAKTEAFF.